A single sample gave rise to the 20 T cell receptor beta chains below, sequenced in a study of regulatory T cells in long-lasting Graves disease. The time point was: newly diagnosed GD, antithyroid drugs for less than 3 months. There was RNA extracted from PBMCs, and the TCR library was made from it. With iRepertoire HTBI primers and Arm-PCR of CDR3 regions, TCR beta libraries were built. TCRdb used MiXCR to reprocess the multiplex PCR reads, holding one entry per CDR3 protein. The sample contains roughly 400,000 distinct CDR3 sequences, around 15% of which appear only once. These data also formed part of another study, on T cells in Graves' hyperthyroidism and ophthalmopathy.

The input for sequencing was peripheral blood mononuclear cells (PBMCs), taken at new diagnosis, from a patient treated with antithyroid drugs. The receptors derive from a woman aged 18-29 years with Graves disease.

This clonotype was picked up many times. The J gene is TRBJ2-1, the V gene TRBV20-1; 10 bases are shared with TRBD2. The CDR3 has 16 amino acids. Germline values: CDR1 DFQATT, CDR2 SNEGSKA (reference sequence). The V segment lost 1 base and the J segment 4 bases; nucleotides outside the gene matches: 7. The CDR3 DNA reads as TGCAGTGCTAGAGGGCCGGGACTAGCGCGTTACAATGAGCAGTTCTTC. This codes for CSARGPGLARYNEQFF.

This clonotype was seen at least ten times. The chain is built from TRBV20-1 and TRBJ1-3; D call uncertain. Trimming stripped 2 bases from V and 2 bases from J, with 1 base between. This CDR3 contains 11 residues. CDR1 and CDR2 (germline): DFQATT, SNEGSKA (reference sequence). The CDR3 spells CSARTGNTIYF. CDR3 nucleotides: TGCAGTGCTAGAACTGGAAACACCATATATTTT.

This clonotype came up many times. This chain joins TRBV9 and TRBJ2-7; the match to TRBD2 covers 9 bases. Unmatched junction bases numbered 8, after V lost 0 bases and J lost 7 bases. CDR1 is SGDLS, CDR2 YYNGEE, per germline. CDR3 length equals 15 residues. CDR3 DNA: TGTGCCAGCAGCGTAGAGTTAGCGGGGGCCTCGGAGCAGTACTTC. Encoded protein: CASSVELAGASEQYF.

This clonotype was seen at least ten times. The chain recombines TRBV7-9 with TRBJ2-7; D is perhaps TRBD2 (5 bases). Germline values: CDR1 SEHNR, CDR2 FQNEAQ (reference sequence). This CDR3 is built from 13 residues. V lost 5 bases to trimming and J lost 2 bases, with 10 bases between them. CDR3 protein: CASSLRGTYEQYF. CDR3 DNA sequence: TGTGCCAGCAGCCTACGGGGAACCTACGAGCAGTACTTC.

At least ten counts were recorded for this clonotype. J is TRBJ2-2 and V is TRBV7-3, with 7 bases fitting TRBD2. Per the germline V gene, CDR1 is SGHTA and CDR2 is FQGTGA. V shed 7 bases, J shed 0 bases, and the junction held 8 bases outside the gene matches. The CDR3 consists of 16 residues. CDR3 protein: CASKEAGFANTGELFF. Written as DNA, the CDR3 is TGTGCCAGCAAGGAAGCGGGGTTCGCGAACACCGGGGAGCTGTTTTTT.

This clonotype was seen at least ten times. The CDR3 coding sequence is TGTGCCAGCAGCCCCTATAGGAATAGCGCAACAATCTACGAGCAGTACTTC. It specifies CASSPYRNSATIYEQYF. V usage is TRBV7-2 and J usage is TRBJ2-7; D may be TRBD2 (5 bases). The CDR3 runs 17 residues. Per the germline V gene, CDR1 is SGHTA and CDR2 is FQGNSA. Trimming took 5 bases from V and 3 from J, leaving 23 bases between them.

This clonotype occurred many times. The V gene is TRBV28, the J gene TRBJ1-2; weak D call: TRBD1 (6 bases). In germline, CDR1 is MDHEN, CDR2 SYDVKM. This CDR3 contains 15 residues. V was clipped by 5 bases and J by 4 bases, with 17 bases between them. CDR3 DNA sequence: TGTGCCAGCAGTCCCGGGGGCCAATACAGCTATGGCTACACCTTC. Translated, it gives CASSPGGQYSYGYTF.

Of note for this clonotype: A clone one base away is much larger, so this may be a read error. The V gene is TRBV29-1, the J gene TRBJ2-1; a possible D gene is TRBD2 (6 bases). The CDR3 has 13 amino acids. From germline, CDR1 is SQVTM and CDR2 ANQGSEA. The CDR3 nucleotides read TGCAGCGTTATGCTAGCGACTTTCAATGAGCAGTCCTTC. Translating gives CSVMLATFNEQSF.

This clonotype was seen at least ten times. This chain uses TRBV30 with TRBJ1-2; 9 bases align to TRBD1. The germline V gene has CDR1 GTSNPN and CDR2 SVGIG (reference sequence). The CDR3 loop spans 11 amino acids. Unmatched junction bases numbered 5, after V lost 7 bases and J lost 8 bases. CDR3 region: CALGQGGGYTF. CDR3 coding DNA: TGTGCCTTGGGACAGGGCGGCGGCTACACCTTC.

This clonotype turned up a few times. The CDR3 DNA reads TGTGCCAGCAGCTTAAGATGGAGCTCCTACAATGAGCAGTTCTTC. Protein: CASSLRWSSYNEQFF. V and J are TRBV7-9 and TRBJ2-1; D is ambiguous. Trimming shortened V by 2 bases and J by 0 bases, and 8 bases separated the two germline ends. Germline CDR1 SEHNR, CDR2 FQNEAQ (reference sequence). The CDR3 consists of 15 residues.

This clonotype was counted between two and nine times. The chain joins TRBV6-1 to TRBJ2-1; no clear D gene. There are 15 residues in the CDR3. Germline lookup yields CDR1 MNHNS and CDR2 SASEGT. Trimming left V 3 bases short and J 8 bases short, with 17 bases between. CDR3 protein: CASSDSKWDYDEQFF. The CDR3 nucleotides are TGTGCCAGCAGTGACTCGAAGTGGGATTACGATGAGCAGTTCTTC.

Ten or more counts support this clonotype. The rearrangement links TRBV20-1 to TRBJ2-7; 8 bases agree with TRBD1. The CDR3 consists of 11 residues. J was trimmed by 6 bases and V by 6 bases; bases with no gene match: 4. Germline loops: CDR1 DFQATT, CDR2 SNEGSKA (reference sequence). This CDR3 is CSAKTGGEQYF. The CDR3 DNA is TGCAGTGCAAAAACAGGGGGCGAGCAGTACTTC.

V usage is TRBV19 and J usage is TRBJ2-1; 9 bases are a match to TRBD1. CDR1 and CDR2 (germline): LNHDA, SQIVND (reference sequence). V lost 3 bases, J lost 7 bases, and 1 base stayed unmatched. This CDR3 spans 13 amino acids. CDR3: CASSMDRGNEQFF. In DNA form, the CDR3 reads TGTGCCAGTAGTATGGACAGGGGTAATGAGCAGTTCTTC.

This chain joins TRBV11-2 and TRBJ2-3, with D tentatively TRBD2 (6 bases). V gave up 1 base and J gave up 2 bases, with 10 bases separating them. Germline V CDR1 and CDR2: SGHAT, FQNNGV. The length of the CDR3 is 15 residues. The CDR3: CASSLGADYTDTQYF. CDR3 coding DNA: TGTGCCAGCAGCTTAGGGGCGGACTACACAGATACGCAGTATTTT.

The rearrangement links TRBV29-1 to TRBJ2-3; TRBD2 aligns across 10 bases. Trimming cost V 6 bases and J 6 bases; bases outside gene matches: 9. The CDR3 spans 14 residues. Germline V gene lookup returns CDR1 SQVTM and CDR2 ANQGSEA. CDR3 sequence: CSVAVAGGDDTQYF. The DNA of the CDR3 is TGCAGCGTGGCTGTAGCGGGAGGAGATGATACGCAGTATTTT.

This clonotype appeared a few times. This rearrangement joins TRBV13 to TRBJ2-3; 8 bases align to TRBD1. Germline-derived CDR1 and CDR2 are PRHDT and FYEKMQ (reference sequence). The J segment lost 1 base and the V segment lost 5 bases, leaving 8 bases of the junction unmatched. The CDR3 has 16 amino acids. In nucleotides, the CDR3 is TGTGCCAGCAGCACCACGACAGGGGAGGGCACAGATACGCAGTATTTT. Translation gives CASSTTTGEGTDTQYF.

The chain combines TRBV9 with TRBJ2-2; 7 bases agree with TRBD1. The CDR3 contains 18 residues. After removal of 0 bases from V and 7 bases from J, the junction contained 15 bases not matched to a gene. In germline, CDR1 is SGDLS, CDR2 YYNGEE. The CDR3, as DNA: TGTGCCAGCAGCGTAGTCCCTCAGGGGCAGGGGGTTGGCGGGGAGCTGTTTTTT. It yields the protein CASSVVPQGQGVGGELFF.

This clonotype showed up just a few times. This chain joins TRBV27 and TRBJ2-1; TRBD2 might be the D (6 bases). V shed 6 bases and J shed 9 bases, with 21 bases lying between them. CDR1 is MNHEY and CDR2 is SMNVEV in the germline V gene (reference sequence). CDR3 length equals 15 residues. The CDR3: CASRKQVGGNGEQFF. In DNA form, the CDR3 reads TGTGCCAGCAGGAAACAGGTTGGGGGGAACGGTGAGCAGTTCTTC.

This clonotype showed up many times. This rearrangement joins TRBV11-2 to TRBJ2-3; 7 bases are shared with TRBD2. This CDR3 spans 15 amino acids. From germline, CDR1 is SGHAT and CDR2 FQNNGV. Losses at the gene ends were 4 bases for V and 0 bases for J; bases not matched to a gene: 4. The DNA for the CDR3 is TGTGCCAGCAGCTCGACTAGCCTTAGCACAGATACGCAGTATTTT. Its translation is CASSSTSLSTDTQYF.

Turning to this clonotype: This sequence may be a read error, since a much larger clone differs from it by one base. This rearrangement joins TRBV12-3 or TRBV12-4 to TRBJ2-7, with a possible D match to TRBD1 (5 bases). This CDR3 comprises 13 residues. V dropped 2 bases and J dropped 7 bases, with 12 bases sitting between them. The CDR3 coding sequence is TGTGCCAGCAGTTTACCAGACAGATGGGAGCAGTACTTC. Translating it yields CASSLPDRWEQYF.